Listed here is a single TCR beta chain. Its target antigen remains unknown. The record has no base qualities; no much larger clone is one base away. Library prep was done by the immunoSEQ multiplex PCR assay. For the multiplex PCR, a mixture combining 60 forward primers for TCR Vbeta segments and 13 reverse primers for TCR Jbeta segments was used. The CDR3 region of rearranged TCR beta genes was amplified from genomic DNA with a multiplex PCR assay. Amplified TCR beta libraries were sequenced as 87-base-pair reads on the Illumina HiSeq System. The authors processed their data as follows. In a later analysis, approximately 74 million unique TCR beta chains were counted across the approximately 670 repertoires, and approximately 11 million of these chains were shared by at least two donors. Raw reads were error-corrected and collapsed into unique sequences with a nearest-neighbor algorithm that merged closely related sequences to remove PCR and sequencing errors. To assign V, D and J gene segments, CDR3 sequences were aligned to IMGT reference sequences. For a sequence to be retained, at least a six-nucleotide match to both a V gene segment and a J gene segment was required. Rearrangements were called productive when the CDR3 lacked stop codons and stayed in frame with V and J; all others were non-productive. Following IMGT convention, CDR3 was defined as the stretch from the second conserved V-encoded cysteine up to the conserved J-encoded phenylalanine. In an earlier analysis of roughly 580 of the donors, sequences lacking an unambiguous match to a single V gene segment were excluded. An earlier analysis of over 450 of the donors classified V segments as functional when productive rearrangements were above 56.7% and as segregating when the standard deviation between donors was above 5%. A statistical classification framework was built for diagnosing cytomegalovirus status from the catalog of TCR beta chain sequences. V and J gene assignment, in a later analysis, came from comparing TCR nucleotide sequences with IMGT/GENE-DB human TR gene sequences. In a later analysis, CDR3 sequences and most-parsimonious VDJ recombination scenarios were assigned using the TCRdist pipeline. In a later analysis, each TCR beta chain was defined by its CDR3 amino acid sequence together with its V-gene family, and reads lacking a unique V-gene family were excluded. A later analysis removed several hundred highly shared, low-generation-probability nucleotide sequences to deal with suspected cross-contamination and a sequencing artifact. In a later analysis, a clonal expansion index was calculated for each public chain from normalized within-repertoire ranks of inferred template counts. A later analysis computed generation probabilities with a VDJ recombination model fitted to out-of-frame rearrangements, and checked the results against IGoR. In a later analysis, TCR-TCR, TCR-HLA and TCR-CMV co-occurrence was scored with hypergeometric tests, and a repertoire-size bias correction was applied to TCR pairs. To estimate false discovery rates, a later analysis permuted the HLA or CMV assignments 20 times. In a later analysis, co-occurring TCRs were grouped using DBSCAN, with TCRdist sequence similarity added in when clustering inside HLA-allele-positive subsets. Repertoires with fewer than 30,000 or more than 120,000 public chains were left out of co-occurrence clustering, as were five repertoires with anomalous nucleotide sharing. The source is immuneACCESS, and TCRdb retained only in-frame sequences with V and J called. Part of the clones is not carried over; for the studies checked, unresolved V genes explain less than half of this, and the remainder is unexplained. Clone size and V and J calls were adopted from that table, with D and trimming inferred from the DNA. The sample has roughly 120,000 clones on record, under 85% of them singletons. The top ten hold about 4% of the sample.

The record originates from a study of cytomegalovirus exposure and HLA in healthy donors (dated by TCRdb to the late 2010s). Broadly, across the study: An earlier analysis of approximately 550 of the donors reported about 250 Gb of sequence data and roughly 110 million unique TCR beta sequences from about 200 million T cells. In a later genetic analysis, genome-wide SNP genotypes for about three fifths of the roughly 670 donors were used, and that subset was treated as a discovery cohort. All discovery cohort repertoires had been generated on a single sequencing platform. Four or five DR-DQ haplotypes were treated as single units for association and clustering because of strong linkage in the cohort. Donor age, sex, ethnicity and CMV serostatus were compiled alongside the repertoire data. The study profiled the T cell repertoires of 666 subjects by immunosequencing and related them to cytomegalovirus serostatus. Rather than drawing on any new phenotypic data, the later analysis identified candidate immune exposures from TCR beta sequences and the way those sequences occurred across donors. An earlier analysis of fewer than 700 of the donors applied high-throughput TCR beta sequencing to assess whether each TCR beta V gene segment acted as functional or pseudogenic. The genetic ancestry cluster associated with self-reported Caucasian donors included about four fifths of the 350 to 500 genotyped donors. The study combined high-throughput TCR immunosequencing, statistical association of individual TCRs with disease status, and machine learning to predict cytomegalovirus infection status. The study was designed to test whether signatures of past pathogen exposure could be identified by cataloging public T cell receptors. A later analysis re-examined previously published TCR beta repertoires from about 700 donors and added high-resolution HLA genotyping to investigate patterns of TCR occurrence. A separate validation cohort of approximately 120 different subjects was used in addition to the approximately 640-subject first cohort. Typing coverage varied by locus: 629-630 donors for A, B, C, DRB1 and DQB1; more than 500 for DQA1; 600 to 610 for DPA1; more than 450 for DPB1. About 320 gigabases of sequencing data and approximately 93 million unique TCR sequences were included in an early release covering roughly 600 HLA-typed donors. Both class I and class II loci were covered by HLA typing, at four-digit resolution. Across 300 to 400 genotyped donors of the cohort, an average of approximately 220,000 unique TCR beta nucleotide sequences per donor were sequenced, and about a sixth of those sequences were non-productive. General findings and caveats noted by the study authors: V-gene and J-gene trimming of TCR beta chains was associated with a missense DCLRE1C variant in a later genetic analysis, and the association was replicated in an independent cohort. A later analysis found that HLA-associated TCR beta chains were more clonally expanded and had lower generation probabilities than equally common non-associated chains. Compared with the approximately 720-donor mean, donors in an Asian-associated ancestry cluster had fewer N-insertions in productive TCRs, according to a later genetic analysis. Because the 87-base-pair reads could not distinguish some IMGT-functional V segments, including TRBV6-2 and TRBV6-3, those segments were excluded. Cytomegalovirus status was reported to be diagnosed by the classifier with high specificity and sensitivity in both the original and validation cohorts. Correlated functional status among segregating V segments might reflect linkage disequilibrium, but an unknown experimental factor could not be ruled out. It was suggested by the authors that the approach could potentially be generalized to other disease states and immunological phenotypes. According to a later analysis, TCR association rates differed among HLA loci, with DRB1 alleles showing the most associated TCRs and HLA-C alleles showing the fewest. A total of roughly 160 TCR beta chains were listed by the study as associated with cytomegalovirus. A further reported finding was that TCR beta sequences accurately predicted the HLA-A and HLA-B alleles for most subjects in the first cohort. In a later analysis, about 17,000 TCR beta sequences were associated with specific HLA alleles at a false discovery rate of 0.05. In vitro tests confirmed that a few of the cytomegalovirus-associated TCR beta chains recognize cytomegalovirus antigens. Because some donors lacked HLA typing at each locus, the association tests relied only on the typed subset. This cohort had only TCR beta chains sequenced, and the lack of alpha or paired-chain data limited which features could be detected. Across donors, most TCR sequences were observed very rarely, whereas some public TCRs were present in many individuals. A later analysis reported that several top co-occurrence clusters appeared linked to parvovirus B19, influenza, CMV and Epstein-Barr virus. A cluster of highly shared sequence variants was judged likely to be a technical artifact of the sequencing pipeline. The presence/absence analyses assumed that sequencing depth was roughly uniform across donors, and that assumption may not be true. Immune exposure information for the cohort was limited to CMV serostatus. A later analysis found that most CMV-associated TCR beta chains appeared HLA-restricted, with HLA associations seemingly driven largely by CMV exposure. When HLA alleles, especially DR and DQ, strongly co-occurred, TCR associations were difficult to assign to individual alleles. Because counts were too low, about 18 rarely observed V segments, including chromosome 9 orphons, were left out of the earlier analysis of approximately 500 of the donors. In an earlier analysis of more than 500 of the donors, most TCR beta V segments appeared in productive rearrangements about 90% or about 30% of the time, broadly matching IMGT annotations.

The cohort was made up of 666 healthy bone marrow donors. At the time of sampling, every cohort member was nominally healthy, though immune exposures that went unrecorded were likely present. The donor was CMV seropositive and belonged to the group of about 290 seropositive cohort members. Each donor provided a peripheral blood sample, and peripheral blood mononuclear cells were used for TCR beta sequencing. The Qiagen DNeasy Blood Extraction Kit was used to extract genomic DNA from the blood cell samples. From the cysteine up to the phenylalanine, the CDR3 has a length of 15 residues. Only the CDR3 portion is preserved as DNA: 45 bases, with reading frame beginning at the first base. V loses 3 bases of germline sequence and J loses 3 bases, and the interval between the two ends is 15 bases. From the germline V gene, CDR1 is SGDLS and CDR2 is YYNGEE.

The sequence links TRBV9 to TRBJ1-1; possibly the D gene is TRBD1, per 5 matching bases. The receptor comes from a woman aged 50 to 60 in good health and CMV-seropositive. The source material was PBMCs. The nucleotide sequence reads TGTGCCAGCAGCGAGCGGGACGGTAGGTACACTGAAGCTTTCTTT. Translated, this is CASSERDGRYTEAFF.